Presented here are 18 T cell receptor beta chains from one specimen sequenced in a study of blood T cells in healthy people across ages. A second PCR of roughly 6 to 12 cycles used a sample-barcoded 5' primer and a J-beta primer mix. In TCRdb, the 5' RACE reads were re-called with MiXCR into one record per CDR3 protein. The sample lists 750,000 or so distinct CDR3 sequences, approximately 25% occurring once. The sample also formed part of further work on T cells of mothers and their children.

Input material: blood. The receptors were sampled from a boy younger than 18 in good health.

This clonotype was observed a handful of times. V is TRBV27 and J is TRBJ1-5; the D is unclear. Trimming left V 6 bases short and J 0 bases short, with 12 bases between. Germline V gene sequence: CDR1 MNHEY, CDR2 SMNVEV (reference sequence). This CDR3 region has 15 residues. The CDR3 loop is CASSLKPYSNQPQHF. The CDR3 DNA follows: TGTGCCAGCAGCCTAAAGCCGTATAGCAATCAGCCCCAGCATTTT.

The chain employs TRBV7-3 and TRBJ1-5; D perhaps matches TRBD1 (6 bases). This CDR3 is 15 amino acids long. V was pared by 5 bases and J by 4 bases, with 15 bases between. The V gene's germline CDR1 is SGHTA and CDR2 FQGTGA. CDR3 loop: CASSPLGGANQPQHF. The CDR3 bases are TGTGCCAGCAGCCCCCTCGGGGGGGCAAATCAGCCCCAGCATTTT.

On this clonotype: One end of the junction is discordant with germline, which a read error may explain. V gene TRBV12-3 or TRBV12-4 combines with J gene TRBJ2-7; D unresolved. This CDR3 spans 13 amino acids. CDR3 residues: CTSSLAGIYEQYF. CDR3 nucleotide sequence: TGTACCAGCAGTTTAGCTGGAATCTACGAGCAGTACTTC.

This clonotype was picked up a small number of times. The J gene is TRBJ2-2, the V gene TRBV10-3, with D tentatively TRBD1 (5 bases). Trimming left V 11 bases short and J 0 bases short, with 10 bases between. From germline, CDR1 is ENHRY and CDR2 SYGVKD. The CDR3 spans 13 residues. The CDR3 sequence: CAAETANTGELFF. The CDR3 region has the DNA TGTGCCGCCGAGACAGCGAACACCGGGGAGCTGTTTTTT.

This chain joins TRBV5-5 and TRBJ2-5; 7 positions match TRBD2. Germline V gives CDR1 SGHKS, CDR2 YYEKEE (reference sequence). This CDR3 comprises 15 residues. The V and J ends lost 2 bases and 4 bases, in that order; junction bases with no gene match: 8. The CDR3 DNA reads TGTGCCAGCAGCTTCAGCGGGGACGGGAGAGAGACCCAGTACTTC. It is translated as CASSFSGDGRETQYF.

The chain employs TRBV6-5 and TRBJ2-5, with D uncertain. This CDR3 spans 13 amino acids. The V end was cut by 6 bases, the J end by 7 bases, with 15 bases between. Per the germline V gene, CDR1 is MNHEY and CDR2 is SVGAGI. The CDR3 is CASSLQALGTQYF. Here the CDR3 DNA reads TGTGCCAGCAGCCTGCAGGCGTTGGGGACCCAGTACTTC.

This chain uses TRBV27 with TRBJ2-3; D not resolved. CDR3 length: 14 amino acids. The V end lost 8 bases, the J end lost 1 base, and 13 bases lay between the germline ends. CDR1 is MNHEY, CDR2 SMNVEV, per germline (reference sequence). CDR3 nucleotides: TGTGCCAGCGGCTACATGGCCCGCACAGATACGCAGTATTTT. Its translation is CASGYMARTDTQYF.

This clonotype was counted only a few times. One end of the junction fails to match germline, which may point to a read error. The chain has TRBV7-9 and TRBJ2-5; 8 positions agree with TRBD1. Germline V CDR1 and CDR2: SEHNR, FQNEAQ (reference sequence). This CDR3 has 15 residues. The CDR3 protein is CASSPGTGQKEAQYF. In nucleotides, the CDR3 is TGTGCCAGCAGCCCCGGGACAGGCCAAAAAGAGGCCCAGTACTTC.

The rearrangement links TRBV29-1 to TRBJ2-7; D possibly corresponds to TRBD1 (6 bases). The CDR3 totals 13 residues. Trimming removed 6 bases from V and 0 bases from J, with 12 bases in between. The germline V gene has CDR1 SQVTM and CDR2 ANQGSEA. In DNA form, the CDR3 reads TGCAGCGTGGGGACACTAATCTCCTACGAGCAGTACTTC. Amino acid sequence: CSVGTLISYEQYF.

This clonotype was counted only a few times. The chain uses TRBV5-1 and TRBJ2-5; the D gene is possibly TRBD1 (5 bases). The J call is doubtful: the DNA matches TRBJ2-1 better. Germline CDR1 and CDR2: SGHRS and YFSETQ. The CDR3 consists of 17 residues. The CDR3 loop reads CASSLRGWGEVDNEQFF. DNA of the CDR3: TGCGCCAGCAGCTTGAGGGGATGGGGTGAAGTCGACAATGAGCAGTTCTTC.

The rearrangement joins TRBV29-1 to TRBJ1-1, with a tentative D call TRBD1 (5 bases). Germline V gene lookup returns CDR1 SQVTM and CDR2 ANQGSEA. The V gene lost 4 bases and the J gene lost 0 bases, with 21 bases spanning the gap. There are 17 residues in the CDR3. The CDR3 reads CSVALFRAGLLNTEAFF. In DNA form, the CDR3 reads TGCAGCGTTGCCCTATTCCGGGCAGGGCTACTGAACACTGAAGCTTTCTTT.

The V call is TRBV3-1, the J call TRBJ1-2; 7 bases match TRBD1. The CDR3 loop spans 13 amino acids. CDR1 is LGHDT, CDR2 YNNKEL, per germline (reference sequence). V lost 4 bases to trimming and J lost 8 bases; unmatched junction nucleotides: 7. The CDR3 DNA reads as TGTGCCAGCAGCCTACAGGGGCTGGAAGGCTACACCTTC. Encoded protein: CASSLQGLEGYTF.

The chain carries TRBV12-3 or TRBV12-4 and TRBJ2-5; 7 positions match TRBD2. J was trimmed by 2 bases and V by 6 bases; bases with no gene match: 9. The CDR3 totals 15 residues. The CDR3 bases are TGTGCCAGCAGCGACGCCGGACTAGGACAAGAGACCCAGTACTTC. Protein: CASSDAGLGQETQYF.

This clonotype appeared a few times. The chain employs TRBV15 and TRBJ2-5; 7 nucleotides align to TRBD1. The DNA matches TRBJ2-7 better at its end, which makes the J call doubtful. The length of the CDR3 is 14 residues. Germline V gives CDR1 LNHNV, CDR2 YYDKDF (reference sequence). The CDR3 loop reads CATSDRDSSYEQYF. In nucleotides, the CDR3 is TGTGCCACCAGCGACCGGGACAGTTCCTACGAGCAGTACTTC.

There are a few counts of this clonotype. J is TRBJ2-5 and V is TRBV4-1, with TRBD2 identical over 10 bases. The DNA end lines up better with TRBJ2-7; the J call may be wrong. The CDR3 totals 16 residues. Per germline, CDR1 MGHRA and CDR2 YSYEKL. The CDR3 sequence: CASSQDPLAGAYEQYF. CDR3 sequence (DNA): TGCGCCAGCAGCCAAGATCCTCTAGCGGGAGCCTACGAGCAGTACTTC.

This chain joins TRBV20-1 and TRBJ2-5, with a weak D call TRBD2 (6 bases). The CDR3 is 14 residues long. Germline V gene data show CDR1 as DFQATT and CDR2 as SNEGSKA (reference sequence). V gave up 6 bases and J gave up 4 bases, with 18 bases separating them. CDR3 in DNA: TGCAGTGCAAGTCGGCGGGAAGTTAGAGAGACCCAGTACTTC. Encoded protein: CSASRREVRETQYF.

This clonotype was detected only a few times. The rearrangement uses TRBV10-3 and TRBJ2-5, with D perhaps TRBD2 (5 bases). Germline loops: CDR1 ENHRY, CDR2 SYGVKD. Trimming shortened V by 4 bases and J by 1 base, and 7 bases separated the two germline ends. The CDR3 runs 13 residues. CDR3 loop: CAISVGAQETQYF. The DNA of the CDR3 is TGTGCCATCAGTGTGGGAGCCCAAGAGACCCAGTACTTC.

This clonotype occurred a few times. The chain joins TRBV6-4 to TRBJ2-3; 7 bases line up with TRBD2. This CDR3 is built from 13 residues. The trim removed 6 bases at V and 2 bases at J, leaving 2 bases unmatched. CDR1 is MRHNA, CDR2 SNTAGT, per germline. The CDR3 region has the DNA TGTGCCAGCAGCCGGGACTACACAGATACGCAGTATTTT. As protein: CASSRDYTDTQYF.